This is a list of T cell receptor beta chains from one sample in a study of blood T cells in healthy people across ages. MiXCR was run by TCRdb on the 5' RACE reads, yielding one entry per CDR3 protein. The sample gives some 1.7 million distinct CDR3 sequences, 25% to 30% of which show up once; roughly 8% is in the top ten. The sequenced sample consisted of blood. These receptors all stem from a woman in her 30s in good health. CDR3s include the opening cysteine and the closing phenylalanine or tryptophan. A D gene is named only where the DNA matches it firmly. Only part of the rows carry a size: once, few, many, or a class if the clone is expanded.

clone size: many
V gene: TRBV20-1
D gene: TRBD2
J gene: TRBJ2-3
CDR3 DNA: TGCAGTGCTCACCTAGGGTCTAGCGGGAGGGGGGGAGATACGCAGTATTTT
CDR3 protein: CSAHLGSSGRGGDTQYF

clone size: NA
V gene: TRBV7-2
D gene: TRBD2
J gene: TRBJ2-2
CDR3 DNA: TGTGCCAGCCCGACTAGCGGGAGTACCGGGGAGCTGTTTTTT
CDR3 protein: CASPTSGSTGELFF

clone size: few
V gene: TRBV6-5
D gene: NA
J gene: TRBJ1-4
CDR3 DNA: TGTGCCAGCAGTTCCCAACCTAGGGAAAAACTGTTTTTT
CDR3 protein: CASSSQPREKLFF

clone size: few
V gene: TRBV20-1
D gene: NA
J gene: TRBJ2-1
CDR3 DNA: TGCAGTGCTACTAGGCAGGGATACAATGAGCAGTTCTTC
CDR3 protein: CSATRQGYNEQFF

clone size: few
V gene: TRBV5-1
D gene: TRBD2
J gene: TRBJ2-7
CDR3 DNA: TGCGCCAGCAGTCGCGATCTAGCGGGAGAAAACGAGCAGTACTTC
CDR3 protein: CASSRDLAGENEQYF

clone size: once
V gene: TRBV28
D gene: NA
J gene: TRBJ1-5
CDR3 DNA: TGTGCCAGCAGTTCCATTTCTCAGCCCCAGCATTTT
CDR3 protein: CASSSISQPQHF

clone size: NA
V gene: TRBV27
D gene: NA
J gene: TRBJ1-1
CDR3 DNA: TGTGCCAGCAGTTTATCTTCAGGAATCACTGAAGCTTTCTTT
CDR3 protein: CASSLSSGITEAFF

clone size: NA
V gene: TRBV7-8
D gene: NA
J gene: TRBJ2-5
CDR3 DNA: TGTGCCGGCAGCTGGGTCGTCGGTCTCCAAGAGATCCAGTACTTC
CDR3 protein: CAGSWVVGLQEIQYF

clone size: NA
V gene: TRBV20-1
D gene: TRBD1
J gene: TRBJ1-5
CDR3 DNA: TGCAGTGCTGGACAGGGGGCTAGCAATCAGCCCCAGCATTTT
CDR3 protein: CSAGQGASNQPQHF

clone size: few
V gene: TRBV29-1
D gene: NA
J gene: TRBJ1-1
CDR3 DNA: TGCAGCGTTGGTCCAGGTGAGAACACTGAAGCTTTCTTT
CDR3 protein: CSVGPGENTEAFF

clone size: many
V gene: TRBV15
D gene: TRBD2
J gene: TRBJ2-7
CDR3 DNA: TGTGCCACCAGCCTACTAGCGGGGAACTACGAGCAGTACTTC
CDR3 protein: CATSLLAGNYEQYF

clone size: few
V gene: TRBV20-1
D gene: NA
J gene: TRBJ2-7
CDR3 DNA: TGCAGTGCTCCCCTTCACTTTATTGGTGAGCAGTACTTC
CDR3 protein: CSAPLHFIGEQYF

clone size: few
V gene: TRBV3-1
D gene: TRBD1
J gene: TRBJ2-4
CDR3 DNA: TGTGCCAGCACCAGAAAGGGGACAGAAAACATTCAGTACTTC
CDR3 protein: CASTRKGTENIQYF

clone size: many
V gene: TRBV12-3/TRBV12-4
D gene: NA
J gene: TRBJ2-7
CDR3 DNA: TGTGCCAGCAGTTTACTGGGTGAGGGGCAGTACTTC
CDR3 protein: CASSLLGEGQYF

clone size: NA
V gene: TRBV12-3/TRBV12-4
D gene: NA
J gene: TRBJ2-5
CDR3 DNA: TGTACCAGCAACCCGGGACTGGAAGAGACCCAGTACTTC
CDR3 protein: CTSNPGLEETQYF

clone size: few
V gene: TRBV2
D gene: NA
J gene: TRBJ2-3
CDR3 DNA: TGTGCCAGCAAATTCGAGCTGGCAATCACAGATACGCAGTATTTT
CDR3 protein: CASKFELAITDTQYF

clone size: NA
V gene: TRBV20-1
D gene: NA
J gene: TRBJ2-1
CDR3 DNA: TGCAGTGCTAGTTCGGCCTCAGACCTCAACAATGAGCAGTTCTTC
CDR3 protein: CSASSASDLNNEQFF

clone size: few
V gene: TRBV9
D gene: NA
J gene: TRBJ1-6
CDR3 DNA: TGTGCCAGCAGCGTAGGGAAGGGGAAAGGCGGTAATTCACCCCTCCACTTT
CDR3 protein: CASSVGKGKGGNSPLHF

clone size: many
V gene: TRBV29-1
D gene: NA
J gene: TRBJ1-1
CDR3 DNA: TGCAGCGCCGCCGGTAGGGTAGCTTTCTTT
CDR3 protein: CSAAGRVAFF

clone size: NA
V gene: TRBV9
D gene: TRBD2
J gene: TRBJ2-7
CDR3 DNA: TGTGCCAGCAGCCGGCTCGGGACTAGCTCCTACGAGCAGTACTTC
CDR3 protein: CASSRLGTSSYEQYF

clone size: few
V gene: TRBV12-5
D gene: NA
J gene: TRBJ1-2
CDR3 DNA: TGTGCTAGTGGTTTGGTGCGGACATCCTACACCTTC
CDR3 protein: CASGLVRTSYTF

clone size: few
V gene: TRBV4-3
D gene: NA
J gene: TRBJ2-3
CDR3 DNA: TGCGCCAGCAGCCAAACACAGGGTCTCACGGACACGCAGTATTTT
CDR3 protein: CASSQTQGLTDTQYF

clone size: many
V gene: TRBV20-1
D gene: TRBD2
J gene: TRBJ2-3
CDR3 DNA: TGCAGTGCCGGACTAGCGGGGACCTTAACTAGCACAGATACGCAGTATTTT
CDR3 protein: CSAGLAGTLTSTDTQYF

clone size: NA
V gene: TRBV2
D gene: TRBD1
J gene: TRBJ2-7
CDR3 DNA: TGTGCCAGCGCCGGGACAGGGACAAACGAGCAGTACTTC
CDR3 protein: CASAGTGTNEQYF

clone size: NA
V gene: TRBV7-3
D gene: NA
J gene: TRBJ2-7
CDR3 DNA: TGTGCCAGCAGCTTAACCCGGGACACTTGCTCCTACGAGCAGTACTTC
CDR3 protein: CASSLTRDTCSYEQYF

clone size: NA
V gene: TRBV7-8
D gene: TRBD1
J gene: TRBJ1-1
CDR3 DNA: TGTGCCAGCAGCTTTGAGTACGGACAGGGAGGAGGTGAAGCTTTCTTT
CDR3 protein: CASSFEYGQGGGEAFF

clone size: NA
V gene: TRBV2
D gene: NA
J gene: TRBJ1-2
CDR3 DNA: TGTGCCAGCACTGCTACGCGTTCCGGGACGCCATATGGCTACACCTTC
CDR3 protein: CASTATRSGTPYGYTF

clone size: few
V gene: TRBV7-9
D gene: NA
J gene: TRBJ1-1
CDR3 DNA: TGTGCCAGCAGCTTATTATATGTGCGGGAGGGGAACACTGAAGCTTTCTTT
CDR3 protein: CASSLLYVREGNTEAFF

clone size: many
V gene: TRBV12-3/TRBV12-4
D gene: NA
J gene: TRBJ2-7
CDR3 DNA: TGTGCCTCTGGGGTCACCGCGGGTACCTACGAGCAGTACTTC
CDR3 protein: CASGVTAGTYEQYF

clone size: once
V gene: TRBV7-7
D gene: TRBD2
J gene: TRBJ2-7
CDR3 DNA: TGTGCCAGCAGCTCAGATTCGGGGGGCGAGCAGTACTTC
CDR3 protein: CASSSDSGGEQYF

clone size: many
V gene: TRBV9
D gene: NA
J gene: TRBJ2-7
CDR3 DNA: TGTGCCAGCAGCGACTCGGACGGTCCTGACGAGCAGTACTTC
CDR3 protein: CASSDSDGPDEQYF

clone size: many
V gene: TRBV5-1
D gene: TRBD1
J gene: TRBJ2-7
CDR3 DNA: TGCGCCAGCAGCTGGACAGGGGACCACGAGCAGTACTTC
CDR3 protein: CASSWTGDHEQYF

clone size: many
V gene: TRBV5-1
D gene: TRBD1
J gene: TRBJ2-5
CDR3 DNA: TGTGCCAGCAGCTTAGCAGGGGGCAAAGAGACCCAGTACTTC
CDR3 protein: CASSLAGGKETQYF

clone size: many
V gene: TRBV20-1
D gene: TRBD1
J gene: TRBJ1-5
CDR3 DNA: TGCAGTGCTAGAGATAGGGGGCCCGGGCAGCCCCAGCATTTT
CDR3 protein: CSARDRGPGQPQHF

clone size: once
V gene: TRBV7-6
D gene: NA
J gene: TRBJ1-4
CDR3 DNA: TGTGCCAGCAGCTTAGACAGCGCGAATGAAAAACTGTTTTTT
CDR3 protein: CASSLDSANEKLFF

clone size: NA
V gene: TRBV28
D gene: NA
J gene: TRBJ1-6
CDR3 DNA: TGTGCCAGCAGTTTCCCACACAGCTCCTATAATTCACCCCTCCACTTT
CDR3 protein: CASSFPHSSYNSPLHF

clone size: few
V gene: TRBV6-6
D gene: NA
J gene: TRBJ2-7
CDR3 DNA: TGTGCCAGCAGTTACTCTGGCGGGTCGGACTCCTACGAGCAGTACTTC
CDR3 protein: CASSYSGGSDSYEQYF

clone size: many
V gene: TRBV7-2
D gene: TRBD2
J gene: TRBJ2-7
CDR3 DNA: TGTGCCAGCAGCTTAGGGGCGACTAGCGGGTCCTACGAGCAGTACTTC
CDR3 protein: CASSLGATSGSYEQYF

clone size: many
V gene: TRBV4-3
D gene: NA
J gene: TRBJ2-1
CDR3 DNA: TGCGCCAGCAGCCCGGGGGGCAGCCTCTACAATGAGCAGTTCTTC
CDR3 protein: CASSPGGSLYNEQFF

clone size: few
V gene: TRBV7-3
D gene: TRBD2
J gene: TRBJ2-7
CDR3 DNA: TGTGCCATCAGCTTAACCCCCCCGGCGGGGGGGCCTCAGGAGCAGTACTTC
CDR3 protein: CAISLTPPAGGPQEQYF

clone size: many
V gene: TRBV29-1
D gene: NA
J gene: TRBJ2-7
CDR3 DNA: TGCAGCGTTGAAGAGAATAGCGCGGGCTACGAGCAGTACTTC
CDR3 protein: CSVEENSAGYEQYF

clone size: few
V gene: TRBV7-9
D gene: TRBD1
J gene: TRBJ2-7
CDR3 DNA: TGTGCCAGCAGCCCTTGGACAGGGGGCGCCTACGAGCAGTACTTC
CDR3 protein: CASSPWTGGAYEQYF

clone size: NA
V gene: TRBV6-5
D gene: TRBD1
J gene: TRBJ1-2
CDR3 DNA: TGTGCCAGCAGTTACCGGGGACAGGTCGCTGGGGCGGGCTACACCTTC
CDR3 protein: CASSYRGQVAGAGYTF

clone size: NA
V gene: TRBV12-3/TRBV12-4
D gene: TRBD1
J gene: TRBJ2-3
CDR3 DNA: TGTGCCAGCAGCGAACAGGGGGCAGTGGGAGATACGCAGTATTTT
CDR3 protein: CASSEQGAVGDTQYF

clone size: NA
V gene: TRBV3-1
D gene: TRBD2
J gene: TRBJ2-7
CDR3 DNA: TGTGCCAGCAGCCAATTAGCGGGAGTACCCGAGCAGTACTTC
CDR3 protein: CASSQLAGVPEQYF

clone size: few
V gene: TRBV6-2/TRBV6-3
D gene: NA
J gene: TRBJ2-1
CDR3 DNA: TGTGCCAGCAGTTACTTAAAGCGGCCCCCCTACAATGAGCAGTTCTTC
CDR3 protein: CASSYLKRPPYNEQFF

clone size: few
V gene: TRBV28
D gene: TRBD2
J gene: TRBJ2-1
CDR3 DNA: TGTGCCAGCAGTAGTGAACTAGCGGGAGTAATTAAGTTCTTC
CDR3 protein: CASSSELAGVIKFF

clone size: few
V gene: TRBV11-2
D gene: NA
J gene: TRBJ2-1
CDR3 DNA: TGTGCCAGCGGGCCTTCGTCTCAGTTCTACAATGAGCAGTTCTTC
CDR3 protein: CASGPSSQFYNEQFF

clone size: NA
V gene: TRBV12-3/TRBV12-4
D gene: TRBD1
J gene: TRBJ1-4
CDR3 DNA: TGTGCCAGCAGTTTTTTACGGACAGGGCGGTCTAATGAAAAACTGTTTTTT
CDR3 protein: CASSFLRTGRSNEKLFF

clone size: many
V gene: TRBV10-1
D gene: NA
J gene: TRBJ2-1
CDR3 DNA: TGCGCCAGCAGCACAGGGTTTTCCTACAATGAGCAGTTCTTC
CDR3 protein: CASSTGFSYNEQFF

clone size: few
V gene: TRBV29-1
D gene: TRBD1
J gene: TRBJ1-1
CDR3 DNA: TGCAGCTTCTTACCCACAGGGGTGTACACTGAAGCTTTCTTT
CDR3 protein: CSFLPTGVYTEAFF

clone size: few
V gene: TRBV7-2
D gene: NA
J gene: TRBJ2-1
CDR3 DNA: TGTGCCAGAAGGACCGGTCTCCTCAGCAATGAGCAGTTCTTC
CDR3 protein: CARRTGLLSNEQFF

clone size: NA
V gene: TRBV10-3
D gene: NA
J gene: TRBJ2-7
CDR3 DNA: TGTGCCATCGGACGGGACTCCTACGAGCAGTACTTC
CDR3 protein: CAIGRDSYEQYF

clone size: many
V gene: TRBV5-1
D gene: NA
J gene: TRBJ2-5
CDR3 DNA: TGTGCCAGCAGTTTAGGGGGAGCGGAGACCCAGTACTTC
CDR3 protein: CASSLGGAETQYF

clone size: few
V gene: TRBV29-1
D gene: NA
J gene: TRBJ2-2
CDR3 DNA: TGCAGCGTAAGAGAGGACAAAGTTGTCGGGGAGCTGTTTTTT
CDR3 protein: CSVREDKVVGELFF